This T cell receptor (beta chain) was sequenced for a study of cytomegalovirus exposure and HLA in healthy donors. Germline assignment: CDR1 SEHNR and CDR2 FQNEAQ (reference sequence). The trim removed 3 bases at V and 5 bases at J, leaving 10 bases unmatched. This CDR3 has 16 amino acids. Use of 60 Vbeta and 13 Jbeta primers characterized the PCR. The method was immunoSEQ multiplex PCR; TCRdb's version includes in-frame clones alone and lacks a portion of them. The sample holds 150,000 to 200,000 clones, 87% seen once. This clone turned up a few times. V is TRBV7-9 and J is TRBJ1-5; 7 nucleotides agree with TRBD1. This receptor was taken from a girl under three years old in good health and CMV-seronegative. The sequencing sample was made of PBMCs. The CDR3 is CASSFGSGQGDQPQHF. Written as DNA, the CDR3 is TGTGCCAGCAGCTTTGGAAGTGGGCAGGGGGATCAGCCCCAGCATTTT.